Included here is one T cell receptor (beta chain) sequence, with context. No antigen is known for it. Since a much larger clone is just one base distant, this may be a read error. Immediately after resection, surgical brain or tumor specimens were cryofrozen in liquid nitrogen, and peripheral blood cells were collected at the same time. The CDR3 starts with the cysteine, ends with the phenylalanine, and has 13 residues. Only the CDR3 DNA stays, 39 bases, in frame from base 1. V and J are truncated by 3 bases and 5 bases respectively, leaving an intervening sequence of 14 bases. Per the germline V gene (reference sequence), DFQATT is the CDR1 and SNEGSKA is the CDR2. These data are taken from a study of glioma-infiltrating T cells (dated by TCRdb to 2016 to 2017). Looking at the study overall: The low-grade gliomas were WHO grade II oligodendrogliomas or astrocytomas, while the glioblastomas were WHO grade IV tumors sampled at initial diagnosis rather than at recurrent diagnosis. Each tissue-infiltrating repertoire was compared with the same patient's peripheral blood repertoire to measure divergence between tissue and blood T-cell populations. Three low-grade glioma patients, about eight primary glioblastoma patients and three non-glioma patients contributing non-neoplastic brain tissue were included in the paired cohort. Sequencing coverage of roughly 4- to 11-fold of roughly one million peripheral T cells was targeted for blood libraries. Glioma patients received dexamethasone for six or fewer days before surgery. The study sequenced TCR alpha- and beta-chain repertoires from glioma tissue, from non-neoplastic brain tissue and from matched peripheral blood mononuclear cells. The research as a whole found: Group comparisons rested on small numbers: three non-neoplastic, three low-grade glioma and eight glioblastoma patients. VJ-independent divergence between tissue and blood was below expectation in non-neoplastic patients but above expectation in all gliomas, especially low-grade gliomas. Patients with low tissue-blood divergence were marked by a signature set of shared blood CDR3 motifs, and that set was depleted in highly divergent patients. Only a very small number of CDR3 sequences turned up in both tissue and blood, a result put down to high CDR3 diversity combined with limited sampling.

TCR alpha and beta CDR3 regions were amplified with the iRepertoire nested amplicon-rescue multiplex PCR (arm-PCR) platform from RNA. The input for one-step reverse transcription and amplification was 100-400 ng of either tissue mRNA or PBMC total RNA. Following bead purification, Illumina adapters were added through a secondary multiplex PCR, and the libraries were then gel-purified between 200 and 400 bp. Libraries carried internal 6-nucleotide barcodes used for demultiplexing. Libraries were sequenced on an Illumina MiSeq with 2x220 or 2x250 nucleotide paired-end reads. Per the authors' processing: Paired reads were merged using FLASH 1.2.11 and aligned with BWA-MEM to the GRCh37 human genome, and TRA and TRB reads were then extracted. An IMGT-derived reference of cassette sequences and CDR3 motifs, with pseudogenes included, was used for V and J assignment. Reads were translated in three frames, and productive CDR3s were defined by a C…FGXG motif without stop codons. Clonotypes were defined as unique combinations of V-J cassette pair and CDR3 amino acid sequence. Filtering of reads was based on Hamming distance, with the threshold set by the sequence error rate of each sample in mapped regions. Through fastp at Q25 and MiXCR, TCRdb rebuilt clones from the public reads, retaining in-frame beta chains. Entries are consolidated by CDR3 protein sequence, retaining the most common genes and DNA. The V and J calls, along with clone size, are taken from TCRdb and not from the paper's own processing. The sample table records 300,000 to 450,000 distinct CDR3 sequences; 41% of these occur just once. The ten largest clonotypes hold 12% of the sample.

The TCR comes from a human donor with low-grade glioma or glioblastoma, undergoing nonglioma brain surgery, or in good health (not recorded which). This sequence uses TRBV20-1 and TRBJ2-7; the D gene is perhaps TRBD1, on 7 matching bases. The sequencing sample was made of glioma tissue, nonneoplastic brain tissue, or PBMCs (not recorded which). CDR3 loop: CSASGQGGNEQYF. The nucleotide sequence reads as follows: TGCAGTGCTAGCGGTCAGGGGGGCAACGAGCAGTACTTC.